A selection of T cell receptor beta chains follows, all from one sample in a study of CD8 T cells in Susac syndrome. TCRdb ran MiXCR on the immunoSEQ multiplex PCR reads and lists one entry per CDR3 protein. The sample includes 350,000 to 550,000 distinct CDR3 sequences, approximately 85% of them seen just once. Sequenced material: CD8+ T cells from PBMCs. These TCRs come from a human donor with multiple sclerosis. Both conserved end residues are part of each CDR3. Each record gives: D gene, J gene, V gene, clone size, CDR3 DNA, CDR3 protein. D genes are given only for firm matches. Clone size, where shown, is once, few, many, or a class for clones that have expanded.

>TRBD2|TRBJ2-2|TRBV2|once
TGTGCCAGCAGCATCGGACTAGCGGGGGGGTTTCCCATCGGGGAGCTGTTTTTT
CASSIGLAGGFPIGELFF
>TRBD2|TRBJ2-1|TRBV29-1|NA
TGCAGCGTTGAAGATCCTAGCGGGAGGGCCCTGTACAATGAGCAGTTCTTC
CSVEDPSGRALYNEQFF
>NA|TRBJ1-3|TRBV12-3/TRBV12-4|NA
TGTGCCAGCAGTTTTAGGCAGGGTGGAAACACCATATATTTT
CASSFRQGGNTIYF
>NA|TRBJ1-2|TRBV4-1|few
TGCGCCAGCAGCCCGTCATTTTTGGATGCGGGGACCTTTAACTATGGCTACACCTTC
CASSPSFLDAGTFNYGYTF
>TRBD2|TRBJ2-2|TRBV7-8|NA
TGTGCCTCAGGCGGCGGGGGGGTAACCGGGGTGCTGTTTTTT
CASGGGGVTGVLFF
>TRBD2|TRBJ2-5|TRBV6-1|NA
TGTGCCAGCAGTGAGGGACTAGCGGGAGAAGGGACCCAGTACTTC
CASSEGLAGEGTQYF
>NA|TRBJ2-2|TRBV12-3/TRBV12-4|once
TGTGCCAGCAGAGGGTTTAACACCGGGGAGCTGTTTTTT
CASRGFNTGELFF
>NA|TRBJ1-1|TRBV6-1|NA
TGTGCCAGCAGTGAAGTACAGCCGAACACTGAAGCTTTCTTT
CASSEVQPNTEAFF
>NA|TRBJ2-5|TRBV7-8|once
TGTGCCAGCAGCATATGGACGGTCCCCGAGGAGACCCAGTACTTC
CASSIWTVPEETQYF
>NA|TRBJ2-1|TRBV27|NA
TGTGCCAGCAGTTCCTTACTTTCGGGACTTGCGAGCCCTGAGCAGTTCTTC
CASSSLLSGLASPEQFF
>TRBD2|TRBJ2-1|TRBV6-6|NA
TGTGCCAGCAGTTACGGAGCGGGATTGCAGTTCTTC
CASSYGAGLQFF
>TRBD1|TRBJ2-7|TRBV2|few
TGTGCCAGCAGTGAAGGGTCAGGGGGCGCGTACGAGCAGTACTTC
CASSEGSGGAYEQYF
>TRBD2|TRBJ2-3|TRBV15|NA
TGTGCCACCAGCAGAACTAGCGGGACGACACCGGCAGATACGCAGTATTTT
CATSRTSGTTPADTQYF
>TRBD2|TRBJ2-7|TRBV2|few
TGTGCCAGCAGTAGGACTAGCGCGGAGGGGGCCTACGAGCAGTACTTC
CASSRTSAEGAYEQYF
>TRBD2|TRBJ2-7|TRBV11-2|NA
TGTGCCAGCAGCTTTCGACTAGCCCCACCTTTAAACTACGAGCAGTACTTC
CASSFRLAPPLNYEQYF
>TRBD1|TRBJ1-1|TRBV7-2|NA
TGTGCCAGCAGCTTAGCGGGGACAGGGAACACTGAAGCTTTCTTT
CASSLAGTGNTEAFF
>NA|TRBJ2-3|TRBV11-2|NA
TGTGCCAGCAGGTGGGATCTCACAGATACGCAGTATTTT
CASRWDLTDTQYF
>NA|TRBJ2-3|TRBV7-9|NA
TGTGCCAGCAGCTTATTAGAGGGGGTTCGGGCAGATACGCAGTATTTT
CASSLLEGVRADTQYF
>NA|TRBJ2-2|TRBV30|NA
TGTGCCTGGAGTCAGGTAGCCACCGGGGAGCTGTTTTTT
CAWSQVATGELFF
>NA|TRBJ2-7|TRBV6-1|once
TGTGCCAGCAGTGAAGTAGGGCGCGAGCAGTACTTC
CASSEVGREQYF
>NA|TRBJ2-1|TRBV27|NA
TGTGCCAGCACCCCCCGGGGGGCCGGGAATGAGCAGTTCTTC
CASTPRGAGNEQFF
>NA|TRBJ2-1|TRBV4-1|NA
TGCGCCAGCAGCCACGACCGATACAACAATGAGCAGTTCTTC
CASSHDRYNNEQFF
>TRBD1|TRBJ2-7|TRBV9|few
TGTGCCAGCAGCGTGGGACAGACTCTCGAGCAGTACTTC
CASSVGQTLEQYF